The text below deals with one TCR beta chain. The data stem from a study of blood T cell repertoires in COVID-19. Study background: Samples of COVID-19 (acute and convalescent) were obtained from the United States, Italy and Spain.

In the authors' workflow: Counts of nucleated cells, estimated from reference gene primer amplification, were obtained. Assay used: immunoSEQ multiplex PCR; TCRdb lists only in-frame clones, some missing. The V and J calls and the clone size are those of that table, but D and trimming were determined from the DNA. The sample has under 40,000 clones, 87% seen once; the top ten hold roughly a tenth. Looked up from germline, CDR1 is SEHNR and CDR2 is FQNEAQ (reference sequence). The CDR3 spans 15 residues. With 2 bases removed from V and 1 base from J, the gap between germline ends came to 10 bases. The sequenced sample consisted of peripheral blood. The rearrangement links TRBV7-9 to TRBJ2-3, with no clear D. The clonotype originates from an elderly man with active COVID-19. CDR3 amino acids: CASSLKSERTDTQYF. The CDR3 DNA follows: TGTGCCAGCAGCTTAAAGTCGGAGCGCACAGATACGCAGTATTTT.